The 26 T cell receptor beta chains below were found in one sample sequenced in a study of read filtering for tumor transcriptome and immune sequencing. The library was built from around 0.4 ug RNA with molecular barcoded adaptors for alpha/delta and beta/gamma chains. MiXCR, applied by TCRdb to the reads, yields one record per CDR3 protein. The sample yields about 61,000 distinct CDR3 sequences, nearly 20% seen once. The sequenced sample consisted of a population of CD138-negative cells sorted from bone marrow. Receptors originate from a donor at least 40 years old with multiple myeloma.

This clonotype was observed at least ten times. The chain is built from TRBV20-1 and TRBJ1-1; D remains ambiguous. The CDR3 loop spans 12 amino acids. The germline CDR1 and CDR2 sequences are DFQATT and SNEGSKA (reference sequence). This chain's CDR3 is CRAVGQNTEAFF. Written as DNA, the CDR3 is TGCAGAGCTGTAGGTCAGAACACTGAAGCTTTCTTT.

This clonotype was seen at least ten times. The chain uses TRBV7-8 and TRBJ1-1; TRBD1 is a possible D gene (5 bases). Trimming stripped 5 bases from V and 10 bases from J, with 17 bases between. Germline CDR1 and CDR2: SGHVS and FQNEAQ. The CDR3 is 13 amino acids. CDR3: CASSTNGQEGAFF. The CDR3 DNA is TGTGCCAGCAGCACCAACGGACAAGAAGGAGCTTTCTTT.

A word on this clonotype: Likely a read error: the CDR3 ends without its conserved phenylalanine or tryptophan. The DNA is left out, because the CDR3 cannot be placed on it with certainty; the CDR3 is given as TCRdb lists it. V and J are TRBV5-1 and TRBJ2-6. Inclusive of both ends, the CDR3 amounts to 15 amino acids. The V gene's germline CDR1 is SGHRS and CDR2 YFSETQ. The CDR3 is CASSLGSSGANVLIY.

Concerning this clonotype itself: One base away lies a much larger clone, so this may be a sequencing read error. The gene calls are TRBV3-1 and TRBJ2-2, with 13 positions matching TRBD2. This CDR3 has 21 residues. V lost 8 bases and J lost 6; bases outside the gene matches: 24. Germline lookup yields CDR1 LGHDT and CDR2 YNNKEL (reference sequence). The CDR3 DNA reads as TGTGCCAGCGGCTCTCGGACTCCCGGGACTAGCGGGAATACTAAGCCCGGGGAGCTGTTTTTT. Translating gives CASGSRTPGTSGNTKPGELFF.

The J gene is TRBJ1-1, the V gene TRBV7-6; possibly TRBD1 for D (6 bases). The CDR3 has 13 residues. Germline V lookup: CDR1 SGHVS, CDR2 FNYEAQ. Trimming cost V 5 bases and J 5 bases, with 12 bases left between them. In DNA, the CDR3 is TGTGCCAGCAGCAAGACAGGTCGAACTGAAGCTTTCTTT. Residues: CASSKTGRTEAFF.

In regard to this clonotype: This sequence may be a read error, since a much larger clone differs from it by one base. As the CDR3 is not closed by the conserved phenylalanine or tryptophan, this likely results from a read error. The chain joins TRBV28 to TRBJ2-2, with D possibly being TRBD1 (6 bases). The CDR3 extends over 12 amino acids. V was clipped by 6 bases and J by 7 bases, with 9 bases between them. From germline, CDR1 is MDHEN and CDR2 SYDVKM. CDR3 amino acids: CASRDSNGELFL. The DNA for the CDR3 is TGTGCCAGCAGGGACAGTAACGGGGAGCTGTTTCTT.

About this clonotype itself: A much larger clone lies a single base off, so this may be a read error. This CDR3 fails to terminate in the conserved phenylalanine or tryptophan, so it likely reflects a read error. The DNA is left out, because the CDR3 cannot be placed on it with certainty; the CDR3 is given as TCRdb lists it. The chain couples TRBV5-1 to TRBJ1-1. The CDR3 has 11 residues if both end residues are counted. Germline V gene data show CDR1 as SGHRS and CDR2 as YFSETQ. The CDR3 spells CASSLGTEASI.

This clonotype was counted at least ten times. The rearrangement joins TRBV5-5 to TRBJ1-1; 7 nucleotides align to TRBD1. This CDR3 spans 15 amino acids. Germline values: CDR1 SGHKS, CDR2 YYEKEE (reference sequence). With V trimmed by 3 bases and J by 3 bases, 8 bases remained unmatched. The CDR3 DNA reads TGTGCCAGCAGCTCCCCGACAGGGCTGGACACTGAAGCTTTCTTT. Protein product: CASSSPTGLDTEAFF.

This clonotype was detected many times. The chain is built from TRBV29-1 and TRBJ2-2; 7 bases fit TRBD1. CDR3 length: 15 residues. V lost 3 bases and J lost 0; bases outside the gene matches: 4. The germline CDR1 and CDR2 sequences are SQVTM and ANQGSEA. The CDR3 DNA follows: TGCAGCGTTGAGGGACAGACCGCGAACACCGGGGAGCTGTTTTTT. Protein product: CSVEGQTANTGELFF.

This clonotype has at least ten counts. The J gene is TRBJ2-7, the V gene TRBV5-1, with 9 bases that match TRBD1. The germline V gene has CDR1 SGHRS and CDR2 YFSETQ. This CDR3 comprises 15 residues. The J segment lost 2 bases and the V segment lost 2 bases, leaving 5 bases of the junction unmatched. CDR3 sequence reads: CASSLGDRVTYEQYF. CDR3 coding DNA: TGCGCCAGCAGCTTAGGGGACAGGGTAACCTACGAGCAGTACTTC.

The gene calls are TRBV24-1 and TRBJ2-1, with D possibly matching TRBD2 (6 bases). V lost 11 bases and J 10 bases, leaving 17 bases between the germline ends. Germline V gives CDR1 KGHDR, CDR2 SFDVKD. The CDR3 has 12 amino acids. CDR3 coding DNA: TGTGCCATCAGAGGAGGGCGCGGAGAGCAGTTCTTC. Translation gives CAIRGGRGEQFF.

The chain joins TRBV7-9 to TRBJ1-5; D ambiguous. The CDR3 has 13 residues. With 1 base removed from V and 6 bases from J, the gap between germline ends came to 7 bases. The germline CDR1 and CDR2 sequences are SEHNR and FQNEAQ (reference sequence). CDR3 sequence: CASSLGRVQPQHF. In DNA form, the CDR3 reads TGTGCCAGCAGCTTAGGCCGGGTTCAGCCCCAGCATTTT.

This sequence joins TRBV6-2 or TRBV6-3 and TRBJ1-5, with 7 bases matching TRBD1. V was clipped by 0 bases and J by 6 bases; unmatched bases: 2. This CDR3 region has 14 residues. Germline values: CDR1 MNHEY, CDR2 SVGEGT. CDR3 loop: CASSYSGGGQPQHF. The CDR3, as DNA: TGTGCCAGCAGTTACTCAGGGGGCGGTCAGCCCCAGCATTTT.

Regarding this clonotype: This may be a read error: a much more frequent sequence differs by one nucleotide. V gene TRBV7-2 combines with J gene TRBJ2-3; D gene ambiguous. This CDR3 has 15 residues. The V gene's germline CDR1 is SGHTA and CDR2 FQGNSA. The chain's CDR3 is CAGSYQSEVADTQYF. In DNA form, the CDR3 reads TGTGCCGGCAGCTATCAGTCAGAGGTAGCAGATACGCAGTATTTT.

This clonotype came up many times. The chain has TRBV7-9 and TRBJ2-7; TRBD1 or TRBD2 may be the D gene (5 bases each). From germline, CDR1 is SEHNR and CDR2 FQNEAQ (reference sequence). This CDR3 comprises 14 residues. V lost 5 bases and J 5 bases, leaving 16 bases between the germline ends. CDR3 amino acids: CASSPLGAIHEQYF. For the CDR3, the DNA is TGTGCCAGCAGCCCACTAGGGGCAATCCACGAGCAGTACTTC.

The table lists this clonotype with many counts. The genes are TRBV3-1 and TRBJ1-5; 12 bases map to TRBD1. The CDR3 covers 16 residues. CDR1 and CDR2 from the germline V gene are LGHDT and YNNKEL (reference sequence). Trimming at V came to 2 bases and at J to 6 bases, leaving 5 bases not matched to a gene. The CDR3 reads CASSQSGTGGGQPQHF. For the CDR3, the DNA is TGTGCCAGCAGCCAATCCGGGACAGGGGGCGGTCAGCCCCAGCATTTT.

This clonotype showed up many times. The chain couples TRBV3-1 to TRBJ1-2; D uncertain. The CDR3 is 13 residues long. The germline V gene has CDR1 LGHDT and CDR2 YNNKEL (reference sequence). V dropped 7 bases and J dropped 2 bases, with 11 bases sitting between them. CDR3 sequence (DNA): TGTGCCAGCACCCGTTCCGAAAACTATGGCTACACCTTC. Its translation is CASTRSENYGYTF.

This clonotype was seen ten or more times. The gene calls are TRBV7-9 and TRBJ2-3; D unclear. The V end was cut by 2 bases, the J end by 4 bases, with 4 bases between. The germline V gene has CDR1 SEHNR and CDR2 FQNEAQ (reference sequence). The CDR3 extends over 12 amino acids. The DNA for the CDR3 is TGTGCCAGCAGCTTACCCCCAGATACGCAGTATTTT. Its protein product is CASSLPPDTQYF.

The gene calls are TRBV5-1 and TRBJ2-7; 10 bases are a match to TRBD1. V was clipped by 4 bases and J by 5 bases; unmatched bases: 6. Germline V gene sequence: CDR1 SGHRS, CDR2 YFSETQ. The CDR3 loop spans 14 amino acids. The CDR3 coding sequence is TGCGCCAGCAGCCCGCGACAGGGGGCCCACGAGCAGTACTTC. This sequence encodes CASSPRQGAHEQYF. Supplemented by reference TRBV5-1 and TRBJ2-7, the full variable domain reads KAGVTQTPRYLIKTRGQQVTLSCSPISGHRSVSWYQQTPGQGLQFLFEYFSETQRNKGNFPGRFSGRQFSNSRSEMNVSTLELGDSALYLCASSPRQGAHEQYFGPGTRLTVT.

Concerning this clonotype: Given a much more abundant clone one base away, this may be a read error. The J gene is TRBJ2-2, the V gene TRBV6-1; 8 nucleotides match TRBD2. Looked up from germline, CDR1 is MNHNS and CDR2 is SASEGT. V was pared by 7 bases and J by 6 bases, with 7 bases of the junction left unmatched. CDR3 size: 14 residues. The CDR3 region has the DNA TGTGCCAGCAAACCCCGGACTAGCTCCGGGGAGCTGTTTTTT. Translated, it gives CASKPRTSSGELFF.

This clonotype was seen a few times. The chain links TRBV20-1 to TRBJ2-3, with 7 positions matching TRBD2. Germline CDR1 is DFQATT and CDR2 is SNEGSKA (reference sequence). Germline trimming cut 0 bases from V and 2 bases from J; bases unmatched to any gene: 11. This CDR3 spans 17 amino acids. The CDR3 reads CSARDSGEGYLTDTQYF. DNA of the CDR3: TGCAGTGCTAGAGATTCGGGGGAGGGATATCTCACAGATACGCAGTATTTT.

This clonotype was detected ten times or more. The chain combines TRBV27 with TRBJ2-1; D is perhaps TRBD1 (5 bases). The CDR3 runs 12 residues. Germline-derived CDR1 and CDR2 are MNHEY and SMNVEV (reference sequence). The ends were cut back, 6 bases at V and 10 bases at J, with 13 bases in the middle. CDR3 sequence reads: CASRLSTDEQFF. CDR3 DNA: TGTGCCAGCAGACTTTCGACAGACGAGCAGTTCTTC.

This clonotype has ten or more counts. The chain links TRBV3-1 to TRBJ2-7, with a tentative D call TRBD1 (6 bases). This CDR3 has 14 residues. Germline-derived CDR1 and CDR2 are LGHDT and YNNKEL (reference sequence). Trimming stripped 3 bases from V and 2 bases from J, with 11 bases between. In DNA form, the CDR3 reads TGTGCCAGCAGCCAGGCAGGGGCGGCCTACGAGCAGTACTTC. Its protein is CASSQAGAAYEQYF.

In this sample, this clonotype turned up a few times. A much larger clone lies a single base off, so this may be a read error. The chain uses TRBV20-1 and TRBJ2-2, with TRBD2 matching 9 bases. CDR1 and CDR2 from the germline V gene are DFQATT and SNEGSKA (reference sequence). CDR3 size: 16 residues. The CDR3 nucleotides are TGCAGTGCTTCCAGCGGGAGGTTTTCTAACACCGGGGAGCTGGTTTTT. Translating gives CSASSGRFSNTGELVF.

The rearrangement uses TRBV19 and TRBJ1-5; D possibly corresponds to TRBD1 (5 bases). Germline V gene data show CDR1 as LNHDA and CDR2 as SQIVND (reference sequence). This CDR3 region has 15 residues. Trimming shortened V by 4 bases and J by 1 base, and 11 bases separated the two germline ends. The CDR3 DNA reads as TGTGCCAGTAGTAGACAGATAGAAAGCAATCAGCCCCAGCATTTT. This sequence encodes CASSRQIESNQPQHF.

The table lists this clonotype with many counts. The chain carries TRBV28 and TRBJ1-5; 7 bases map to TRBD1. Unmatched junction bases numbered 5, after V lost 6 bases and J lost 3 bases. CDR1 and CDR2 (germline): MDHEN, SYDVKM. This CDR3 has 14 amino acids. The CDR3 DNA sequence: TGTGCCAGCAGCACAGGGGAGCCCAATCAGCCCCAGCATTTT. Encoded protein: CASSTGEPNQPQHF.